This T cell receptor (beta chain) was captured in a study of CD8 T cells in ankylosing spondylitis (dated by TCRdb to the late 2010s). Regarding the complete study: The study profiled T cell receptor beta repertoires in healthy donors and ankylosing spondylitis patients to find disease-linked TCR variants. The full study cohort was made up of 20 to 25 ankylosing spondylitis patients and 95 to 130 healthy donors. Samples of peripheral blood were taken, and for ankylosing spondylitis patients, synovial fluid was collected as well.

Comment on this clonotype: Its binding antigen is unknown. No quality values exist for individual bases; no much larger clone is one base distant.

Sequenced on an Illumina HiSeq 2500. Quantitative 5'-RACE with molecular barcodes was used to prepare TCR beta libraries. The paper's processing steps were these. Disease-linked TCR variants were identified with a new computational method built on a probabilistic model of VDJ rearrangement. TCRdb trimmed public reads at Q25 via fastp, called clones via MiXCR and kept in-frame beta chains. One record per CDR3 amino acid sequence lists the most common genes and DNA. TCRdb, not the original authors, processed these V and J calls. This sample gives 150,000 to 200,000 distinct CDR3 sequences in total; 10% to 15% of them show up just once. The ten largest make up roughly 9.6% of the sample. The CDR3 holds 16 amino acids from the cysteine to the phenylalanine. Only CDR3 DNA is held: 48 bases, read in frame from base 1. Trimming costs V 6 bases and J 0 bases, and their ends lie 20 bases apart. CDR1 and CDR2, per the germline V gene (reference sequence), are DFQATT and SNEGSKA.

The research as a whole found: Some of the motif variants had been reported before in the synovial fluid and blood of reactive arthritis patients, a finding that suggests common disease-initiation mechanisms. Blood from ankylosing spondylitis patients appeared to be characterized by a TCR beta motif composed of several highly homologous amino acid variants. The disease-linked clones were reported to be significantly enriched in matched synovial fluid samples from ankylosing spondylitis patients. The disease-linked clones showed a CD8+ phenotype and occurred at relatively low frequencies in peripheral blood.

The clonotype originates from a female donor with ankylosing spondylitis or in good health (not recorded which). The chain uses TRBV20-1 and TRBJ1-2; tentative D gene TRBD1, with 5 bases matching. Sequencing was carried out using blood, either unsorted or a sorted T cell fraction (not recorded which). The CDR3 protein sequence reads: CSADVGGISANYGYTF. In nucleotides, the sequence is TGCAGTGCCGATGTTGGGGGAATTAGTGCTAACTATGGCTACACCTTC.